This TCR beta chain was found in a study of cytomegalovirus exposure and HLA in healthy donors. This clone came up a few times. TCRdb's table, derived via immunoSEQ multiplex PCR, lists solely in-frame clones and lacks some. The data hold roughly 330,000 clones, with roughly 87% observed a single time. This receptor was identified in a woman between 25 and 40 years old in good health and CMV-seropositive. Sequencing input: PBMCs.

The CDR3: CASSALAWETQYF. CDR3 bases: TGTGCCAGCAGTGCCCTAGCGTGGGAGACCCAGTACTTC. This chain links TRBV2 with TRBJ2-5, with a possible D match to TRBD2 (6 bases). V was pared by 4 bases and J by 5 bases, with 11 bases between. Looked up from germline, CDR1 is SNHLY and CDR2 is FYNNEI. The length of the CDR3 is 13 residues.